The 17 T cell receptor beta chains presented below share a single source sample, sequenced in a study of molecular identifiers for immune sequencing clone quantification. TCRdb redid the calling of the PCR reads with MiXCR, one entry per CDR3 protein. The sample includes approximately 320,000 distinct CDR3 sequences, about 22% of them seen just once. The sample consisted of naive CD8+ T cells from blood, with Jurkat cell RNA spiked in. Stated subset: FACS-sorted CD8+CD4-CCR7+CD45RA+ naive T cells. The receptors were gathered from a human donor in good health. Some libraries in this study had Jurkat cell RNA spiked in.

This clonotype was counted only a few times. This rearrangement joins TRBV12-2 to TRBJ2-3; TRBD2 is taken as the D call from the table, unchecked against the DNA. TRBV12-2 is a known pseudogene. The length of the CDR3 is 19 residues. In DNA form, the CDR3 reads TGTGCAAGTCGCTTAGTAGGTAGCGGGGGGCGACCCTCCACAGATACGCAGTATTTT. Translating it yields CASRLVGSGGRPSTDTQYF.

This clonotype was recorded many times. The V and J genes are TRBV5-6 and TRBJ1-2; D ambiguous. V lost 1 base and J lost 7, with 17 bases in between. CDR1 is SGHDT, CDR2 YYEEEE, per germline. CDR3 size: 15 residues. This CDR3 reads CASSLIRSELSGYTF. The CDR3 nucleotides are TGTGCCAGCAGCTTGATCCGATCCGAACTCTCTGGCTACACCTTC.

At least ten counts were recorded for this clonotype. The chain carries TRBV28 and TRBJ1-1, with D tentatively TRBD1 (5 bases). Germline CDR1 MDHEN, CDR2 SYDVKM. Trimming took 3 bases from V and 1 from J, leaving 15 bases between them. The CDR3 length is 16 residues. Here the CDR3 DNA reads TGTGCCAGCAGTTTTCCACAGGCTCGATGGAACACTGAAGCTTTCTTT. Translation: CASSFPQARWNTEAFF.

The J gene is TRBJ2-1, the V gene TRBV6-5, with 12 bases fitting TRBD1. The germline V gene has CDR1 MNHEY and CDR2 SVGAGI. The CDR3 runs 14 residues. Losses at the gene ends were 7 bases for V and 9 bases for J; bases not matched to a gene: 7. The CDR3 protein is CASNLGQGAAEQFF. The CDR3 DNA reads TGTGCCAGCAACCTGGGACAGGGGGCGGCTGAGCAGTTCTTC.

This clonotype appeared many times. The chain is built from TRBV30 and TRBJ2-7; perhaps TRBD2 as D (5 bases). The CDR3 covers 13 residues. Germline values: CDR1 GTSNPN, CDR2 SVGIG (reference sequence). V was pared by 3 bases and J by 2 bases, with 11 bases between. This CDR3 reads CAWSERATYEQYF. The CDR3, as DNA: TGTGCCTGGAGCGAGAGGGCTACCTACGAGCAGTACTTC.

This clonotype was detected many times. V usage is TRBV28 and J usage is TRBJ2-3; 8 bases map to TRBD1. V was clipped by 5 bases and J by 4 bases; unmatched bases: 8. Germline V CDR1 and CDR2: MDHEN, SYDVKM. The CDR3 is 15 amino acids. CDR3 DNA: TGTGCCAGCAGTACAGGGGGAGGTTTGGCAGATACGCAGTATTTT. It encodes CASSTGGGLADTQYF.

This clonotype was recorded many times. The chain has TRBV7-9 and TRBJ2-3, with D perhaps assigned TRBD1 or TRBD2 (6 bases each). Trimming took 7 bases from V and 4 from J, leaving 15 bases between them. Germline V gene data show CDR1 as SEHNR and CDR2 as FQNEAQ (reference sequence). CDR3 length: 14 amino acids. The CDR3 reads CASIQPGAPDTQYF. As DNA, the CDR3 is TGTGCCAGCATCCAACCGGGGGCTCCAGATACGCAGTATTTT.

The chain joins TRBV12-3 or TRBV12-4 to TRBJ2-5; a possible D gene is TRBD2 (6 bases). V lost 4 bases and J 5 bases, leaving 14 bases between the germline ends. The CDR3 runs to 14 residues. The CDR3 loop reads CASSSGLIPETQYF. DNA of the CDR3: TGTGCCAGCAGTTCGGGACTGATTCCGGAGACCCAGTACTTC.

As for this clonotype: This may be a read error: a much more frequent sequence differs by one nucleotide. This chain joins TRBV6-5 and TRBJ1-3; D gene ambiguous. The V and J ends lost 1 base and 11 bases respectively, with 12 bases between them. Germline V gene sequence: CDR1 MNHEY, CDR2 SVGAGI. The length of the CDR3 is 13 residues. The chain's CDR3 is CASSYYYGDSIYF. CDR3 sequence (DNA): TGTGCCAGCAGTTACTACTATGGAGACTCCATATATTTT.

This clonotype was counted between two and nine times. The chain links TRBV6-5 to TRBJ2-2; 7 nucleotides match TRBD2. J was trimmed by 6 bases and V by 0 bases; bases with no gene match: 7. The germline CDR1 and CDR2 sequences are MNHEY and SVGAGI. The CDR3 has 16 residues. The CDR3 protein is CASSYSKSGRAGELFF. As DNA, the CDR3 is TGTGCCAGCAGTTACTCGAAGTCAGGGAGGGCCGGGGAGCTGTTTTTT.

There are many counts of this clonotype. The chain employs TRBV2 and TRBJ2-3; possibly TRBD1 for D (5 bases). V lost 4 bases and J lost 4, with 9 bases in between. Germline V gene lookup returns CDR1 SNHLY and CDR2 FYNNEI. The CDR3 is 13 amino acids. Here the CDR3 DNA reads TGTGCCAGCAGTGCAGCAGGGTCAGATACGCAGTATTTT. Its protein product is CASSAAGSDTQYF.

This clonotype was seen a single time. Given a much more abundant clone one base away, this may be a read error. The V call is TRBV12-3 or TRBV12-4, the J call TRBJ1-1; TRBD1 might be the D (6 bases). The length of the CDR3 is 14 residues. CDR3 residues: CASSSAGAGTEASF. The DNA for the CDR3 is TGTGCCAGCAGTTCGGCAGGGGCTGGAACTGAAGCTTCCTTT.

Note on this clonotype: A much larger clone differs by one base, so this may be a read error. J is TRBJ1-5 and V is TRBV28; D may be TRBD1 (6 bases). The ends were cut back, 1 base at V and 3 bases at J, with 10 bases in the middle. Germline loops: CDR1 MDHEN, CDR2 SYDVKM. The CDR3 is 15 residues long. In DNA, the CDR3 is TGTGCCAGCAGTTTATACAGGGATAACAATCAGCCCCAGCATTTT. This codes for CASSLYRDNNQPQHF.

This clonotype has a single count. This chain uses TRBV12-3 or TRBV12-4 with TRBJ1-1; TRBD1 matches 10 bases. V lost 3 bases, J lost 12 bases, and 16 bases stayed unmatched. The CDR3 has 16 residues. As DNA, the CDR3 is TGTGCCAGCAGTTTTGCCCGGGACAGGGGAAACACTAAAACTTTCTTT. It codes for CASSFARDRGNTKTFF.

With respect to this clonotype: One base away lies a much larger clone, so this may be a sequencing read error. The chain employs TRBV7-6 and TRBJ2-1; no clear D gene. CDR1 SGHVS and CDR2 FNYEAQ come from the germline V gene. Trimming pared 0 bases from V and 12 bases from J, leaving 15 bases between. CDR3 size: 14 residues. The CDR3 DNA is TGTGCCAGCAGCTTAGCGGGGATCTGGGATGCGCAGTTCTTC. It is translated as CASSLAGIWDAQFF.

A note on this clonotype: The germline gene is not matched at one end of the junction; a read error may be the cause. The chain employs TRBV7-9 and TRBJ2-2, with TRBD2 matching over 13 bases. The CDR3 loop spans 19 amino acids. From germline, CDR1 is SEHNR and CDR2 FQNEAQ (reference sequence). CDR3 loop: CTSSRTSGSFDAYTGELFF. In nucleotides, the CDR3 is TGTACCAGCAGCCGGACTAGCGGGAGTTTCGATGCTTATACCGGGGAGCTGTTTTTT.

The V call is TRBV19, the J call TRBJ2-4, with 9 positions matching TRBD1. Germline values: CDR1 LNHDA, CDR2 SQIVND (reference sequence). The CDR3 loop spans 15 amino acids. V lost 5 bases, J lost 2 bases, and 4 bases stayed unmatched. The DNA for the CDR3 is TGTGCCAGTAGTTGGGGACAGGGCCCCAAAAACATTCAGTACTTC. Its protein product is CASSWGQGPKNIQYF.